A single sample gave rise to the 2 T cell receptor beta chains below, sequenced in a study of T-cell memory formation after mild COVID-19. TCRdb ran MiXCR on the 5' RACE reads and lists one entry per CDR3 protein. Among 300,000 to 350,000 distinct CDR3 sequences listed, roughly a fifth were seen once. The source material was PBMCs or a T cell subset sorted from them (not recorded which). Receptors were obtained from a man younger than 35 who had mild COVID-19 (a few samples of this study predate the infection). Cell type and time point are not known.

The genes are TRBV2 and TRBJ2-3; 9 nucleotides align to TRBD1. The CDR3 extends over 16 amino acids. Germline CDR1 reads SNHLY; CDR2 reads FYNNEI. V shed 0 bases, J shed 5 bases, and the junction held 6 bases outside the gene matches. CDR3 bases: TGTGCCAGCAGTGAAGCGCGGACAGGGGAAGGAGATACGCAGTATTTT. It encodes CASSEARTGEGDTQYF.

The gene calls are TRBV5-5 and TRBJ1-2, with D unclear. The V and J ends lost 7 bases and 1 base respectively, with 17 bases between them. The CDR3 extends over 15 amino acids. CDR1 and CDR2 from the germline V gene are SGHKS and YYEKEE (reference sequence). The CDR3 region has the DNA TGTGCCAGCTCCGGGTTGGAAGATCATAACTATGGCTACACCTTC. Protein product: CASSGLEDHNYGYTF.